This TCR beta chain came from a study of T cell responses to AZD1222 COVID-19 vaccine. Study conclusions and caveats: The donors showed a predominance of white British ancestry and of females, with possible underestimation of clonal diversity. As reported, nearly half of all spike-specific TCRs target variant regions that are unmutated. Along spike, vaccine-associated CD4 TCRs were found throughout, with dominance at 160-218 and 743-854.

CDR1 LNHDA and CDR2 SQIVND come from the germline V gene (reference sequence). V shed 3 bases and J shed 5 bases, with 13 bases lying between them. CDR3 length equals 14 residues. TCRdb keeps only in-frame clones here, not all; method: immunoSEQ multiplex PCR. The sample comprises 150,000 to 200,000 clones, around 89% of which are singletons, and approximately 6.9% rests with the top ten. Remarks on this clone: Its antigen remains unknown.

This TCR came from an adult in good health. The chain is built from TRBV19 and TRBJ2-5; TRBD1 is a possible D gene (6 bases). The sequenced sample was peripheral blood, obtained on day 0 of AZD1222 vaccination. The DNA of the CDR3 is TGTGCCAGTAGTATCACAGGGACCTGGGAGACCCAGTACTTC. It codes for CASSITGTWETQYF.